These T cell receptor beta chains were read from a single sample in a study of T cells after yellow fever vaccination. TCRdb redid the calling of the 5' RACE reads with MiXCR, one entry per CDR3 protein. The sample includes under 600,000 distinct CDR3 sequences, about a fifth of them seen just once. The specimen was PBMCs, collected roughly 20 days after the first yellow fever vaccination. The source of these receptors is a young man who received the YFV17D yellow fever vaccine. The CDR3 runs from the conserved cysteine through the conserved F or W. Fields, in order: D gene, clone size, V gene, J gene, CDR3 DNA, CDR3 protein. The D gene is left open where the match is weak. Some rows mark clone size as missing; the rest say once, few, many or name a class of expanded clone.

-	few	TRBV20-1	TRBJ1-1	TGCAGTGCTAGAGCCAGAACTGAAGCTTTCTTT	CSARARTEAFF
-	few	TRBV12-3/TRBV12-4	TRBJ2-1	TGTGCCAGCAGTTTAGCGGGGGGGCGGGGCAATGAGCAGTTCTTC	CASSLAGGRGNEQFF
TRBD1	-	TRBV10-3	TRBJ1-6	TGTGCCATCAGGGATACTGACAGGGGGCAGGCCAGGAATTCACCCCTCCACTTT	CAIRDTDRGQARNSPLHF
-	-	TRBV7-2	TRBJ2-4	TGTGCCAGCAGCTTAGTAGGCCGGGACGGTGCCAAAAACATTCAGTACTTC	CASSLVGRDGAKNIQYF
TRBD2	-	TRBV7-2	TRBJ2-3	TGTGCCAGCAGCTCTCTAGCGGGGGGGCAAAATACGCAGTATTTT	CASSSLAGGQNTQYF
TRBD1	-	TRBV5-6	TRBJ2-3	TGTGCCAGCAGTCAAACAGGGGTCGGGTGGACAGATACGCAGTATTTT	CASSQTGVGWTDTQYF
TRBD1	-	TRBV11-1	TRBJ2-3	TGTGCCAGCAGCCAACGGGACAGGGTCACAGATTCGCAGTATTTT	CASSQRDRVTDSQYF
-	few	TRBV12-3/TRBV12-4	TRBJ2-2	TGTGCCAGCAGTTCCTCCGGGCCTAAGGGAGGGGAGCTGTTTTTT	CASSSSGPKGGELFF
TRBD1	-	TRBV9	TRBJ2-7	TGTGCCAGCAGCGAGGCCGGGACAGGAATAAACGAGCAGTACTTC	CASSEAGTGINEQYF
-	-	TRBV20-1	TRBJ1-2	TGCAGTGCTAGGGCTGACGGGGTCAATGGCTACACCTTC	CSARADGVNGYTF
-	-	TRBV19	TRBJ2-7	TGTGCCAGTAGTATCTCCGGGTCCTACGAGCAGTACTTC	CASSISGSYEQYF
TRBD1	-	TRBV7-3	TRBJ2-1	TGTGCCAGCAGCGTTGACAGGGCTTCCTACAATGAGCAGTTCTTC	CASSVDRASYNEQFF
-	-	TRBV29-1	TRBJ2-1	TGCAGCGGAGGGAACTACAATGAGCAGTTCTTC	CSGGNYNEQFF
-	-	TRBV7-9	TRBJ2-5	TGTGCCAGCAGCAAGGACGGTTTCCAAGAGACCCAGTACTTC	CASSKDGFQETQYF
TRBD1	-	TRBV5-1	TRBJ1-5	TGCGCCAGCAGCTTGGGGACAGGGCAAGGTCAGCCCCAGCATTTT	CASSLGTGQGQPQHF
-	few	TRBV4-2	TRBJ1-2	TGTGCCAGCAGCCAAGATCAGGACCGGGTCGATGGCTACACCTTC	CASSQDQDRVDGYTF
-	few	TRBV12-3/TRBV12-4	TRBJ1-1	TGTGCCAGCAGTTTTACAGGGTTATCTGAAGCTTTCTTT	CASSFTGLSEAFF
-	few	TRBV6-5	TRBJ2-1	TGTGCCAGCAGTTACTCGAGAGGACACAGGGATGAGCAGTTCTTC	CASSYSRGHRDEQFF
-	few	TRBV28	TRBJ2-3	TGTGCCAGCGATCAGGGCGGGAGCACAGATACGCAGTATTTT	CASDQGGSTDTQYF
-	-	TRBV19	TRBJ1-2	TGTGCCAGTAGCTTACCTTCTCTGGACGCCTACAGTGACTATGGCTACACCTTC	CASSLPSLDAYSDYGYTF
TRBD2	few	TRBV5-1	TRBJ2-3	TGCGCCAGCAGCTTGGCCGGACTAGCGGGGACAATTAGCACAGATACGCAGTATTTT	CASSLAGLAGTISTDTQYF
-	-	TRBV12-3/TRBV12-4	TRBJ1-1	TGTGCCAGCAGTGATCCCGGACAGCCAGGAGGTTTCTTT	CASSDPGQPGGFF
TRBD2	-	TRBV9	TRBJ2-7	TGTGCCAGCGGGGGGGACTCCTACGAGCAGTACTTC	CASGGDSYEQYF
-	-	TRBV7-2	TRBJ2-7	TGTGCCAGCAGCTTAAAAGGAGGGGTCTACGAGCAGTACTTC	CASSLKGGVYEQYF
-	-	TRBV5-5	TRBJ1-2	TGTGCCAGCAGCTTATCAGTGTTGAACTATGGCTACACCTTC	CASSLSVLNYGYTF
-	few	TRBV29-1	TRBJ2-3	TGCAGCGTTGAAGGAGAAGAGGATACGCAGTATTTT	CSVEGEEDTQYF
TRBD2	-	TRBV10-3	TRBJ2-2	TGTGCCATCAGCCCTAGCGGGGGGGCGCACACCGGGGAGCTGTTTTTT	CAISPSGGAHTGELFF
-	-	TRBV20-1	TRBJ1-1	TGCAGTGCTAGTATACTGAACACTGAAGCTTTCTTT	CSASILNTEAFF
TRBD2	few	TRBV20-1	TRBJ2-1	TGCAGTGCTAGTCGGGGGGAACCCTACAATGAGCAGTTCTTC	CSASRGEPYNEQFF
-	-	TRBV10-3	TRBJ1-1	TGTGCCATCAGTGCTCAGAGGGGGGGACAAGCGAGAGCTTTCTTT	CAISAQRGGQARAFF
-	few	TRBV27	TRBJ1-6	TGTGCCAGCAGTTTAGCTCGCTTGCGTGGTTCACCCCTCCACTTT	CASSLARLRGSPLHF
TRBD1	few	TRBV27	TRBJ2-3	TGTGCCAGCAGTTTAAAACAGGGGGCAACAGATACGCAGTATTTT	CASSLKQGATDTQYF
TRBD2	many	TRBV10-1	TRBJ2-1	TGCGCCAGCAGTGAGGCCGCGGGGGTCAATGAGCAGTTCTTC	CASSEAAGVNEQFF
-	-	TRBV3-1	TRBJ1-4	TGTGCCAGCAGCCCCAGGGGTTACGACGAAAAACTGTTTTTT	CASSPRGYDEKLFF
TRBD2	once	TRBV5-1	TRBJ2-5	TGCGCCAGCAAACAGGAGAGACTAGCGGGGGGCGAGACCCAGTACTTC	CASKQERLAGGETQYF
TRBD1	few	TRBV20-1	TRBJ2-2	TGCAGTGCTAGAGGACAGGGAACCGGGGAGCTGTTTTTT	CSARGQGTGELFF
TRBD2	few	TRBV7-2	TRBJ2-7	TGTGCCAGCAGCCCGTTAGCGGGGGTCGGGTCACGGTCCGAGCAGTACTTC	CASSPLAGVGSRSEQYF
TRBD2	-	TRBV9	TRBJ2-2	TGTGCCAGCAGCGGGGGGGGGACTGAGAACACCGGGGAGCTGTTTTTT	CASSGGGTENTGELFF
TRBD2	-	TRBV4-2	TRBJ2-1	TGTGCCAGCAGCCATCCTCAAACCCTAGCGGGGGGATACTATGAGCAGTTCTTC	CASSHPQTLAGGYYEQFF
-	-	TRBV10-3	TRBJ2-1	TGTGCCATCAGTGAGTCACAGCAGACTGGGTTCTTC	CAISESQQTGFF
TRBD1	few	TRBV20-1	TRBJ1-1	TGCAGTGCTAGAACAGGGGGCACTGAAGCTTTCTTT	CSARTGGTEAFF
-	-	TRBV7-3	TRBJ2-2	TGTGCCAGCAGCTACGGGTCCCACACCGGGGAGCTGTTTTTT	CASSYGSHTGELFF